This T cell receptor (beta chain) emerged from a study of T cell responses to AZD1222 COVID-19 vaccine. Study information: Combined were second doses at about 4 or about 12 weeks.

Sequencing was performed with immunoSEQ multiplex PCR; in TCRdb, only in-frame clones are kept and a portion is missing. The sample records 140,000 to 150,000 clones, just under 95% being singletons. On this clone: Its antigen is still unknown.

The study, taken as a whole, reports: Unmutated regions of variants are reportedly targeted by nearly half of spike-specific TCRs. Clonal diversity may have been underestimated, and the donors were mostly white British, with more females than males.

The CDR3 is 12 residues long. Looked up from germline, CDR1 is SNHLY and CDR2 is FYNNEI. V was pared by 7 bases and J by 2 bases, with 8 bases between. Material: peripheral blood, obtained on day 0 of AZD1222 vaccination. The clonotype comes from an adult in good health. V gene TRBV2 combines with J gene TRBJ1-2; no reliable D call. For the CDR3, the DNA is TGTGCCAGCATCCACAGCAACTATGGCTACACCTTC. This encodes CASIHSNYGYTF.